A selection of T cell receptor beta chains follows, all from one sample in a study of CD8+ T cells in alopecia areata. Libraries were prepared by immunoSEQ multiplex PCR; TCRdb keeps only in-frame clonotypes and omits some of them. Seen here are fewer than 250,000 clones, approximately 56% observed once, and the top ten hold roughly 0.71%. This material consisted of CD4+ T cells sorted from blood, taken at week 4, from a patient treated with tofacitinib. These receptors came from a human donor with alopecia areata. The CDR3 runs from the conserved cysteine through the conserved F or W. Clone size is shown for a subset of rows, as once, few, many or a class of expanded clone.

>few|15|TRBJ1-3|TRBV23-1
CASSQSPETGNTIYF
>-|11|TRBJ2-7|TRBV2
CASSEGYEQYF
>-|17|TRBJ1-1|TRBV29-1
CSVRYRGGVAKNTEAFF
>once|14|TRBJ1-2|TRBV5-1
CASSVLQGGYGYTF
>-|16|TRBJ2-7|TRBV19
CASSIGDRQYSYEQYF
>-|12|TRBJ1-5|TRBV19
CASSIVGQPQHF
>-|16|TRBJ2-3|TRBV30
CAWSVLFGQKTDTQYF
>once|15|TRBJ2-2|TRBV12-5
CASGQAGEGSGELFF
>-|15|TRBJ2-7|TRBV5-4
CASSPTSGFSYEQYF
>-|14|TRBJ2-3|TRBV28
CASTLDPGTDTQYF
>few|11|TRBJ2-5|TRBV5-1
CASSLTETQYF
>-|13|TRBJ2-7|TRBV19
CASSITGTYEQYF
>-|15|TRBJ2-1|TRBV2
CASSTLAGDGNEQFF
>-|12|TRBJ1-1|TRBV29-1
CSAGDLNTEAFF
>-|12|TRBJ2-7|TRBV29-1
CSVERDRDEQYF
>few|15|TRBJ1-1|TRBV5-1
CASSSWTGPNTEAFF
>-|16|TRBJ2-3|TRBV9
CASSVWRSGGTDTQYF
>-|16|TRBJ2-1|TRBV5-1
CASSLYGPSSYNEQFF
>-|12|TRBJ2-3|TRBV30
CASSSVADTQYF
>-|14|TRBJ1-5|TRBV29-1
CSVSRGARNQPQHF
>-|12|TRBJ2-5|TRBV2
CASSEWKETQYF
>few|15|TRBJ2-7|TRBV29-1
CSVEDRRGGLDEQYF
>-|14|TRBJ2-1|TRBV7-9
CAGGRQGQGNEQFF
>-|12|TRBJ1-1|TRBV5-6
CASSLDGTEAFF